The 14 T cell receptor beta chains reported below all come from one sample, sequenced in a study of T cell responses to AZD1222 COVID-19 vaccine. The table came from immunoSEQ multiplex PCR; TCRdb's copy has only in-frame clones and leaves some out. The sample shows about 150,000 clones, less than 95% of them seen only once. The sequencing here drew on peripheral blood, taken on day 0 of AZD1222 vaccination. The receptors were gathered from an adult in good health.

V gene TRBV7-9 combines with J gene TRBJ2-1, with 12 bases identical to TRBD2. The CDR3 covers 15 residues. V shed 5 bases and J 7 bases; nucleotides not matched to a gene: 6. Looked up from germline, CDR1 is SEHNR and CDR2 is FQNEAQ (reference sequence). Written as DNA, the CDR3 is TGTGCCAGCAGCCGACTAGCGGGAGACTGGAATGAGCAGTTCTTC. Its protein is CASSRLAGDWNEQFF.

CDR3 sequence (DNA): TGTGCCAGCAGCCGCCATTACAGGGGTGAGGGTGAAGCTTTCTTT. Translated: CASSRHYRGEGEAFF. This chain links TRBV5-6 with TRBJ1-1; 7 positions agree with TRBD1. CDR1 and CDR2 (germline): SGHDT, YYEEEE. This CDR3 has 15 residues. V lost 4 bases and J lost 7; bases outside the gene matches: 13.

V is TRBV5-4 and J is TRBJ2-7; maybe TRBD2 (6 bases). The V gene lost 1 base and the J gene lost 4 bases, with 15 bases spanning the gap. CDR1 SGHNT and CDR2 YYREEE come from the germline V gene (reference sequence). The CDR3 has 15 residues. CDR3 loop: CASSLLDGSAYEQYF. In DNA form, the CDR3 reads TGTGCCAGCAGCTTGTTGGACGGGAGTGCGTACGAGCAGTACTTC.

This chain joins TRBV2 and TRBJ1-1, with D unresolved. This CDR3 comprises 14 residues. V was clipped by 1 base and J by 3 bases, with 9 bases between them. The germline V gene encodes CDR1 SNHLY and CDR2 FYNNEI. The CDR3 region has the DNA TGTGCCAGCAGTGAAGGGTACGTCGACACTGAAGCTTTCTTT. Protein: CASSEGYVDTEAFF.

This rearrangement joins TRBV11-2 to TRBJ1-3, with 8 bases aligning to TRBD1. CDR1 SGHAT and CDR2 FQNNGV come from the germline V gene. With 2 bases clipped from V and 4 bases from J, the junction kept 10 bases outside the gene matches. This CDR3 is built from 17 residues. As DNA, the CDR3 is TGTGCCAGCAGCTTATTTCCGGGACAGGATTTCGGAAACACCATATATTTT. Protein: CASSLFPGQDFGNTIYF.

This chain joins TRBV12-3 or TRBV12-4 and TRBJ1-1; no clear D. The V gene lost 11 bases and the J gene lost 1 base, with 14 bases spanning the gap. This CDR3 is built from 13 residues. The CDR3 DNA reads TGTGCCGGAGGCCCAGGCAGGAACACTGAAGCTTTCTTT. This sequence encodes CAGGPGRNTEAFF.

This chain joins TRBV4-2 and TRBJ2-1; the D gene could be TRBD1 or TRBD2 (5 bases each). In germline, CDR1 is LGHNA, CDR2 YNFKEQ. The CDR3 is 13 amino acids. Trimming shortened V by 0 bases and J by 11 bases, and 11 bases separated the two germline ends. CDR3 in DNA: TGTGCCAGCAGCCAAGATCGGGACGGACAGCAGTTCTTC. As protein: CASSQDRDGQQFF.

V is TRBV30 and J is TRBJ1-3; 9 bases align to TRBD1. V gave up 6 bases and J gave up 4 bases; unmatched junction bases: 7. The germline gives CDR1 GTSNPN, CDR2 SVGIG (reference sequence). CDR3 length: 14 amino acids. CDR3 in amino acids: CACTGGDGGNTIYF. In DNA form, the CDR3 reads TGTGCCTGCACAGGGGGCGATGGAGGAAACACCATATATTTT.

The chain combines TRBV6-1 with TRBJ1-1; D gene uncertain. With 2 bases removed from V and 0 bases from J, the gap between germline ends came to 10 bases. Germline lookup yields CDR1 MNHNS and CDR2 SASEGT. The CDR3 is made up of 15 amino acids. The CDR3 DNA sequence: TGTGCCAGCAGTGAATCGACCGAGTTGAACACTGAAGCTTTCTTT. Residues: CASSESTELNTEAFF.

The sample holds a few counts of this clone. This rearrangement joins TRBV3-1 (or the pseudogene TRBV3-2) to TRBJ1-2; perhaps TRBD1 as D (6 bases). Germline V gene lookup returns CDR1 LGHDT and CDR2 YNNKEL (reference sequence). This CDR3 has 14 residues. Trimming took 3 bases from V and 5 from J, leaving 13 bases between them. The CDR3 DNA reads TGTGCCAGCAGCCAGCGAGGGGGTGGGTATGGCTACACCTTC. Its translation: CASSQRGGGYGYTF.

J is TRBJ2-7 and V is TRBV7-9, with D perhaps TRBD1 (6 bases). Trimming left V 6 bases short and J 5 bases short, with 17 bases between. CDR1 and CDR2 (germline): SEHNR, FQNEAQ (reference sequence). The CDR3 sequence is 14 residues long. The CDR3 loop reads CASRLTGSIDEQYF. The CDR3 region has the DNA TGTGCCAGCAGACTCACAGGGTCCATAGACGAGCAGTACTTC.

The chain is built from TRBV6-5 and TRBJ1-1, with unresolved D. The CDR3 has 11 residues. The V end lost 6 bases, the J end lost 3 bases, and 5 bases lay between the germline ends. Germline lookup yields CDR1 MNHEY and CDR2 SVGAGI. CDR3 nucleotides: TGTGCCAGCAGGAGGGACACTGAAGCTTTCTTT. Translation gives CASRRDTEAFF.

V gene TRBV4-1 combines with J gene TRBJ2-7, with 9 bases that match TRBD1. Germline CDR1 is MGHRA and CDR2 is YSYEKL. The length of the CDR3 is 18 residues. V shed 1 base and J 0 bases; nucleotides not matched to a gene: 10. The CDR3 sequence is CASSQARTGAFISYEQYF. In nucleotides, the CDR3 is TGCGCCAGCAGCCAAGCTCGGACAGGGGCATTTATCTCCTACGAGCAGTACTTC.

CDR3 sequence (DNA): TGTGCCAGCAGCTTGAGGGACGAAAAACTGTTTTTT. As protein: CASSLRDEKLFF. The rearrangement links TRBV5-8 to TRBJ1-4; a weak D match, TRBD1 (5 bases). The germline gives CDR1 SGHTS, CDR2 YDEGEE. V dropped 1 base and J dropped 8 bases, with 6 bases sitting between them. The CDR3 has 12 amino acids.